The 26 T cell receptor beta chains given below trace back to one sample, sequenced in a study of chemoradiotherapy in HPV16-positive cancers. Some clones are missing from TCRdb's copy, which holds only in-frame ones; the method was immunoSEQ multiplex PCR. The sample shows 5,700 or so clones, around 70% of them seen only once. This specimen was tumor tissue, taken from a patient who underwent chemoradiotherapy. Every receptor here comes from a human donor with HPV-associated anogenital cancer.

The rearrangement links TRBV10-1 to TRBJ2-1; 11 bases map to TRBD2. The CDR3 totals 17 residues. Germline V gene lookup returns CDR1 WNHNN and CDR2 SYGVQD (reference sequence). Losses at the gene ends were 0 bases for V and 12 bases for J; bases not matched to a gene: 13. The CDR3 DNA follows: TGCGCCAGCAGTGAGTCTGGACCCTGGCCCCTAGCGGGAGGGCAGTTCTTC. It encodes CASSESGPWPLAGGQFF.

The chain carries TRBV6-4 and TRBJ2-1, with D perhaps TRBD2 (5 bases). V dropped 8 bases and J dropped 6 bases, with 23 bases sitting between them. The CDR3 extends over 16 amino acids. Germline CDR1 MRHNA, CDR2 SNTAGT. DNA for the CDR3: TGTGCCAGCGCCTCGGTCCCCGGAGGTCGGGCCAATGAGCAGTTCTTC. Residues: CASASVPGGRANEQFF.

The gene calls are TRBV13 and TRBJ1-2; D might be TRBD1 (6 bases). CDR1 is PRHDT, CDR2 FYEKMQ, per germline (reference sequence). The CDR3 contains 14 residues. V dropped 1 base and J dropped 1 base, with 7 bases sitting between them. The CDR3 region has the DNA TGTGCCAGCAGCTTAGTGGACAGTAACTATGGCTACACCTTC. Amino acid sequence: CASSLVDSNYGYTF.

The genes are TRBV18 and TRBJ2-2, with D uncertain. The V and J ends lost 6 bases and 0 bases respectively, with 14 bases between them. Germline V gene lookup returns CDR1 KGHSH and CDR2 LQKENI. The CDR3 has 16 amino acids. CDR3 in amino acids: CASSAETPTNTGELFF. The CDR3 DNA follows: TGTGCCAGCTCTGCCGAGACCCCTACGAACACCGGGGAGCTGTTTTTT.

This chain connects TRBV5-5 to TRBJ1-2; perhaps TRBD1 as D (5 bases). The V end was cut by 4 bases, the J end by 4 bases, with 14 bases between. The germline CDR1 and CDR2 sequences are SGHKS and YYEKEE (reference sequence). This CDR3 contains 14 residues. CDR3 in amino acids: CASSPDSGGYGYTF. The CDR3 DNA follows: TGTGCCAGCAGCCCAGACAGCGGGGGCTATGGCTACACCTTC.

V is TRBV6-5 and J is TRBJ1-5, with TRBD1 identical over 7 bases. V was clipped by 4 bases and J by 7 bases; unmatched bases: 13. Germline-derived CDR1 and CDR2 are MNHEY and SVGAGI. The CDR3 contains 16 residues. The CDR3 loop reads CASSSAGGPGGQPQHF. Written as DNA, the CDR3 is TGTGCCAGCAGTTCGGCGGGAGGCCCAGGGGGGCAGCCCCAGCATTTT.

The gene calls are TRBV2 and TRBJ1-2; no reliable D call. CDR1 is SNHLY and CDR2 is FYNNEI in the germline V gene. This CDR3 is built from 13 residues. The V end lost 7 bases, the J end lost 9 bases, and 18 bases lay between the germline ends. In DNA, the CDR3 is TGTGCCAGCACACCGTCCCGACGACCCCGCTACACCTTC. Its protein product is CASTPSRRPRYTF.

The J gene is TRBJ2-1, the V gene TRBV6-5; TRBD2 matches 8 bases. The CDR3 sequence is 13 residues long. Germline V CDR1 and CDR2: MNHEY, SVGAGI. With 5 bases clipped from V and 6 bases from J, the junction kept 3 bases outside the gene matches. The CDR3 DNA follows: TGTGCCAGCAGTAACGGACTAGCCAATGAGCAGTTCTTC. Its translation is CASSNGLANEQFF.

This chain links TRBV7-2 with TRBJ2-3; D is unresolved. There are 11 residues in the CDR3. Looked up from germline, CDR1 is SGHTA and CDR2 is FQGNSA. Between the trimmed V and J ends, which lost 4 bases and 6 bases, there was a span of 5 bases. Here the CDR3 DNA reads TGTGCCAGCAGCTATACCGATACGCAGTATTTT. It yields the protein CASSYTDTQYF.

This chain connects TRBV7-2 to TRBJ1-1; the D is unclear. CDR3 length equals 12 residues. Trimming took 1 base from V and 4 from J, leaving 4 bases between them. Germline assignment: CDR1 SGHTA and CDR2 FQGNSA. For the CDR3, the DNA is TGTGCCAGCAGCTTAGGGACCACTGAAGCTTTCTTT. It yields the protein CASSLGTTEAFF.

The chain is built from TRBV28 and TRBJ2-1; D is perhaps TRBD2 (6 bases). The germline V gene has CDR1 MDHEN and CDR2 SYDVKM. This CDR3 spans 17 amino acids. V was clipped by 2 bases and J by 5 bases, with 19 bases between them. For the CDR3, the DNA is TGTGCCAGCAGTTTAGCTGGGACTCTACAGCACCACAATGAGCAGTTCTTC. It codes for CASSLAGTLQHHNEQFF. The complete variable domain, with remaining parts taken from reference TRBV28 and TRBJ2-1, reads DVKVTQSSRYLVKRTGEKVFLECVQDMDHENMFWYRQDPGLGLRLIYFSYDVKMKEKGDIPEGYSVSREKKERFSLILESASTNQTSMYLCASSLAGTLQHHNEQFFGPGTRLTVL.

The rearrangement links TRBV15 to TRBJ1-2; no definite D call. This CDR3 is built from 14 residues. In germline, CDR1 is LNHNV, CDR2 YYDKDF (reference sequence). V dropped 0 bases and J dropped 7 bases, with 12 bases sitting between them. CDR3 sequence (DNA): TGTGCCACCAGCAGAGATCACTCAGGTGCTGGCTACACCTTC. As protein: CATSRDHSGAGYTF.

The V gene is TRBV2, the J gene TRBJ2-1; D possibly uses TRBD1 or TRBD2 (6 bases each). Trimming took 8 bases from V and 3 from J, leaving 11 bases between them. Germline-derived CDR1 and CDR2 are SNHLY and FYNNEI. This CDR3 has 13 amino acids. The CDR3 region is CASAGTFYNEQFF. The CDR3 DNA sequence: TGTGCCAGCGCGGGGACATTCTACAATGAGCAGTTCTTC.

The rearrangement links TRBV7-2 to TRBJ2-7, with 7 bases that match TRBD2. The CDR3 sequence is 16 residues long. CDR1 and CDR2 from the germline V gene are SGHTA and FQGNSA. The V gene end was trimmed by 5 bases and the J gene end by 3 bases; junction bases not matched to a gene: 13. CDR3 in DNA: TGTGCCAGCAGCCCGGGGGGTCTAGAGAGCTTCTACGAGCAGTACTTC. Its translation: CASSPGGLESFYEQYF.

V gene TRBV11-2 combines with J gene TRBJ1-1; 7 positions match TRBD1. The V and J ends lost 5 bases and 1 base, in that order; junction bases with no gene match: 4. Germline loops: CDR1 SGHAT, CDR2 FQNNGV. This CDR3 contains 14 residues. The CDR3 loop reads CASSLWDRNTEAFF. In DNA, the CDR3 is TGTGCCAGCAGCCTTTGGGACAGGAACACTGAAGCTTTCTTT.

The chain joins TRBV7-9 to TRBJ1-1; D is undetermined. The ends were cut back, 2 bases at V and 0 bases at J, with 7 bases in the middle. CDR3 length: 14 amino acids. Germline V gene data show CDR1 as SEHNR and CDR2 as FQNEAQ (reference sequence). The CDR3 protein is CASSLPPVNTEAFF. The CDR3 DNA reads as TGTGCCAGCAGCTTACCCCCCGTGAACACTGAAGCTTTCTTT.

The chain carries TRBV28 and TRBJ2-1; 7 bases line up with TRBD2. V was pared by 5 bases and J by 4 bases, with 8 bases of the junction left unmatched. The V gene's germline CDR1 is MDHEN and CDR2 SYDVKM. The CDR3 loop spans 15 amino acids. Written as DNA, the CDR3 is TGTGCCAGCAGTCTCGGGGCTAGCGGTTACAATGAGCAGTTCTTC. Its translation: CASSLGASGYNEQFF. The full variable domain, with the rest looked up from reference TRBV28 and TRBJ2-1, is DVKVTQSSRYLVKRTGEKVFLECVQDMDHENMFWYRQDPGLGLRLIYFSYDVKMKEKGDIPEGYSVSREKKERFSLILESASTNQTSMYLCASSLGASGYNEQFFGPGTRLTVL.

This clone occurred once. The chain employs TRBV27 and TRBJ1-4; D ambiguous. Germline V gene data show CDR1 as MNHEY and CDR2 as SMNVEV (reference sequence). The CDR3 extends over 12 amino acids. V shed 3 bases and J shed 8 bases, with 7 bases lying between them. The CDR3: CASSFIGEKLFF. In nucleotides, the CDR3 is TGTGCCAGCAGTTTTATAGGCGAAAAACTGTTTTTT.

This clone was seen more than once but under ten times. J is TRBJ2-5 and V is TRBV5-1, with 16 bases matching TRBD2. CDR1 is SGHRS, CDR2 YFSETQ, per germline. CDR3 length: 17 amino acids. V was pared by 1 base and J by 4 bases, with 4 bases of the junction left unmatched. CDR3 sequence (DNA): TGCGCCAGCAGCTTGACGGGACTAGCGGGAGGGCCAGAGACCCAGTACTTC. Protein sequence: CASSLTGLAGGPETQYF.

This clone was counted a single time. This rearrangement joins TRBV10-3 to TRBJ2-5, with unresolved D. Between the trimmed V and J ends, which lost 0 bases and 2 bases, there was a span of 13 bases. The CDR3 is 16 residues long. CDR1 ENHRY and CDR2 SYGVKD come from the germline V gene. As DNA, the CDR3 is TGTGCCATCAGTGAGTCATTAGTGGCGGAACAAGAGACCCAGTACTTC. As protein: CAISESLVAEQETQYF.

The chain combines TRBV28 with TRBJ2-3; D is unclear. Germline V gives CDR1 MDHEN, CDR2 SYDVKM. The CDR3 has 12 amino acids. V lost 5 bases to trimming and J lost 0 bases, with 3 bases between them. In DNA form, the CDR3 reads TGTGCCAGCAGTCGGAGCACAGATACGCAGTATTTT. Its protein is CASSRSTDTQYF.

This rearrangement joins TRBV7-9 to TRBJ1-5; D gene uncertain. The germline gives CDR1 SEHNR, CDR2 FQNEAQ (reference sequence). This CDR3 comprises 16 residues. Between the trimmed V and J ends, which lost 6 bases and 3 bases, there was a span of 18 bases. This CDR3 reads CASREVVGRPNQPQHF. The CDR3 bases are TGTGCCAGCAGGGAGGTTGTCGGTAGGCCCAATCAGCCCCAGCATTTT.

The chain links TRBV29-1 to TRBJ2-3; 7 bases line up with TRBD1. Germline loops: CDR1 SQVTM, CDR2 ANQGSEA. The trim removed 5 bases at V and 5 bases at J, leaving 19 bases unmatched. CDR3 length equals 17 residues. In DNA, the CDR3 is TGCAGCGTTTACACTATCCGGACAGGCCAACACCTAGATACGCAGTATTTT. Its protein product is CSVYTIRTGQHLDTQYF.

The chain recombines TRBV20-1 with TRBJ2-7; no reliable D call. Trimming took 5 bases from V and 5 from J, leaving 10 bases between them. CDR1 DFQATT and CDR2 SNEGSKA come from the germline V gene (reference sequence). The CDR3 extends over 11 amino acids. Here the CDR3 DNA reads TGCAGTGCTTCTCGATTCGACGAGCAGTACTTC. This sequence encodes CSASRFDEQYF.

This clone is labeled large. This sequence joins TRBV4-2 and TRBJ1-1; D not resolved. CDR3 size: 11 residues. Germline CDR1 reads LGHNA; CDR2 reads YNFKEQ. V was trimmed by 7 bases and J by 5 bases, leaving 8 bases between them. The CDR3 region has the DNA TGTGCCAGCAAGGGAGGGACTGAAGCTTTCTTT. Residues: CASKGGTEAFF.

The chain combines TRBV7-8 with TRBJ2-2; D is perhaps TRBD2 (6 bases). This CDR3 comprises 15 residues. Germline loops: CDR1 SGHVS, CDR2 FQNEAQ. V lost 1 base and J lost 6, with 12 bases in between. The CDR3 DNA follows: TGTGCCAGCAGCTTAGATAGCGGTTGGTCCGGGGAGCTGTTTTTT. This sequence encodes CASSLDSGWSGELFF.